These 25 T cell receptor beta chains originate from one sample sequenced in a study of T cells in tuberculosis. Measured with immunoSEQ multiplex PCR; TCRdb has only the in-frame clones, and not every one. The table records 45,000 or so clones, more than 90% of them present only once. The sample comprised PBMCs. These receptors were collected from a donor between 10 and 35 years old with latent tuberculosis or without tuberculosis infection.

This chain uses TRBV5-5 with TRBJ2-3, with TRBD1 identical over 9 bases. With 3 bases clipped from V and 3 bases from J, the junction kept 5 bases outside the gene matches. The CDR3 is 15 amino acids. Germline CDR1 is SGHKS and CDR2 is YYEKEE (reference sequence). The CDR3 nucleotides read TGTGCCAGCAGCTACCGACAGGGGGTGACAGATACGCAGTATTTT. This codes for CASSYRQGVTDTQYF.

This rearrangement joins TRBV7-3 to TRBJ2-3; no clear D. The CDR3 spans 13 residues. V was shortened by 2 bases and J by 6 bases, with 9 bases between the two germline ends. In germline, CDR1 is SGHTA, CDR2 FQGTGA. The CDR3 nucleotides are TGTGCCAGCAGCTTACTCGTTCGGGATACGCAGTATTTT. Encoded protein: CASSLLVRDTQYF.

The table lists this clone with a count of one. V usage is TRBV7-9 and J usage is TRBJ2-1; TRBD2 might be the D (6 bases). The CDR3 length is 13 residues. CDR1 and CDR2 from the germline V gene are SEHNR and FQNEAQ (reference sequence). The CDR3 DNA reads as TGTGCAGCCAAACGGGAGACCTACAATGAGCAGTTCTTC. This encodes CAAKRETYNEQFF.

V is TRBV6-1 and J is TRBJ1-5; D might be TRBD1 (5 bases). This CDR3 comprises 16 residues. V dropped 4 bases and J dropped 2 bases, with 15 bases sitting between them. The germline CDR1 and CDR2 sequences are MNHNS and SASEGT. In nucleotides, the CDR3 is TGTGCCAGCAGTGTGGGGGGGACGGTAGGCAATCAGCCCCAGCATTTT. It is translated as CASSVGGTVGNQPQHF.

The chain has TRBV9 and TRBJ2-1; possibly TRBD2 for D (6 bases). Trimming pared 4 bases from V and 5 bases from J, leaving 16 bases between. Germline V lookup: CDR1 SGDLS, CDR2 YYNGEE. The CDR3 consists of 15 residues. The CDR3 reads CASSPLSGVNNEQFF. The DNA for the CDR3 is TGTGCCAGCAGCCCCCTTTCGGGGGTGAACAATGAGCAGTTCTTC.

The V and J genes are TRBV11-2 and TRBJ2-7; 12 bases line up with TRBD2. Per the germline V gene, CDR1 is SGHAT and CDR2 is FQNNGV. This CDR3 region has 16 residues. The junction had 8 bases not matched to a gene; V was cut back by 5 bases and J by 3 bases. CDR3 amino acids: CASSAALLAGGYEQYF. The CDR3 DNA reads TGTGCCAGCAGCGCCGCCCTACTAGCGGGGGGCTACGAGCAGTACTTC.

The rearrangement uses TRBV7-2 and TRBJ1-3; 8 bases line up with TRBD1. Losses at the gene ends were 3 bases for V and 0 bases for J; bases not matched to a gene: 7. The CDR3 has 17 amino acids. The germline CDR1 and CDR2 sequences are SGHTA and FQGNSA. CDR3: CASSFGGTGASGNTIYF. DNA of the CDR3: TGTGCCAGCAGCTTTGGCGGGACAGGCGCCTCTGGAAACACCATATATTTT.

In this sample, this clone turned up once. The V and J genes are TRBV5-3 and TRBJ1-1, with a tentative D call TRBD1 (5 bases). TRBV5-3 is an ORF, and what it does is uncertain. V was pared by 1 base and J by 3 bases, with 22 bases between. The CDR3 consists of 18 residues. The CDR3 DNA reads as TGTGCCAGAAGCTTGAGGGCCCCAGGGCCGCGTTGGTACACTGAAGCTTTCTTT. Its translation is CARSLRAPGPRWYTEAFF.

The chain links TRBV7-9 to TRBJ1-5; 9 nucleotides line up with TRBD1. The germline gives CDR1 SEHNR, CDR2 FQNEAQ (reference sequence). V lost 4 bases to trimming and J lost 3 bases; unmatched junction nucleotides: 4. The CDR3 is 15 residues long. CDR3 amino acids: CASSSQGAANQPQHF. In DNA, the CDR3 is TGTGCCAGCAGCTCACAGGGGGCTGCCAATCAGCCCCAGCATTTT. Full variable domain (rest looked up from reference TRBV7-9 and TRBJ1-5): DTGVSQNPRHKITKRGQNVTFRCDPISEHNRLYWYRQTLGQGPEFLTYFQNEAQLEKSRLLSDRFSAERPKGSFSTLEIQRTEQGDSAMYLCASSSQGAANQPQHFGDGTRLSIL.

This clone was observed a single time. The V and J genes are TRBV4-1 and TRBJ2-7; 9 bases align to TRBD2. The J segment lost 4 bases and the V segment lost 2 bases, leaving 12 bases of the junction unmatched. This CDR3 spans 17 amino acids. Germline values: CDR1 MGHRA, CDR2 YSYEKL. DNA for the CDR3: TGCGCCAGCAGCCAACCCGGCGGTAGCGGGAGACCATACGAGCAGTACTTC. It encodes CASSQPGGSGRPYEQYF.

V gene TRBV19 combines with J gene TRBJ1-1, with a possible D match to TRBD1 (5 bases). Germline V CDR1 and CDR2: LNHDA, SQIVND (reference sequence). The CDR3 loop spans 15 amino acids. V was cut by 3 bases and J by 3 bases, with 14 bases left in between. Here the CDR3 DNA reads TGTGCCAGTAGTATTTCGTGGACAACGGACACTGAAGCTTTCTTT. The encoded protein is CASSISWTTDTEAFF.

The chain recombines TRBV7-2 with TRBJ2-7; 9 positions agree with TRBD1. Losses at the gene ends were 5 bases for V and 3 bases for J; bases not matched to a gene: 5. The V gene's germline CDR1 is SGHTA and CDR2 FQGNSA. The CDR3 consists of 14 residues. CDR3 amino acids: CASSPRTGVYEQYF. In DNA form, the CDR3 reads TGTGCCAGCAGCCCGCGGACAGGGGTCTACGAGCAGTACTTC.

The genes are TRBV18 and TRBJ2-1; TRBD2 agrees at 7 bases. CDR3 length equals 14 residues. Germline V gene lookup returns CDR1 KGHSH and CDR2 LQKENI. With V trimmed by 4 bases and J by 7 bases, 7 bases remained unmatched. The CDR3 loop is CASSLRGAGNEQFF. The CDR3 coding sequence is TGTGCCAGCTCACTCAGAGGAGCGGGGAATGAGCAGTTCTTC.

The chain couples TRBV7-6 to TRBJ1-2; 9 bases agree with TRBD1. The J segment lost 8 bases and the V segment lost 5 bases, leaving 12 bases of the junction unmatched. This CDR3 spans 15 amino acids. The V gene's germline CDR1 is SGHVS and CDR2 FNYEAQ. CDR3 coding DNA: TGTGCCAGCAGCCCGAGAACAGGGGGCGAACGAGGCTACACCTTC. Translated, it gives CASSPRTGGERGYTF.

The CDR3 loop reads CASSRTAILPQHF. CDR3 nucleotides: TGTGCCAGTTCCCGGACAGCTATCCTGCCCCAGCATTTT. This rearrangement joins TRBV19 to TRBJ1-5, with TRBD1 as a possible D gene (6 bases). The CDR3 runs to 13 residues. Trimming took 8 bases from V and 9 from J, leaving 17 bases between them. In germline, CDR1 is LNHDA, CDR2 SQIVND (reference sequence).

The rearrangement uses TRBV11-3 and TRBJ2-2, with 14 nucleotides matching TRBD2. V gave up 4 bases and J gave up 6 bases; unmatched junction bases: 4. Germline V lookup: CDR1 SGHNT, CDR2 YENEEA. The CDR3 totals 16 residues. The CDR3 here is CASSSTSGGAAGELFF. The CDR3 nucleotides read TGTGCCAGCAGCTCGACTAGCGGGGGGGCCGCCGGGGAGCTGTTTTTT.

The chain joins TRBV13 to TRBJ2-1; 9 nucleotides line up with TRBD2. This CDR3 has 16 amino acids. Germline V gene lookup returns CDR1 PRHDT and CDR2 FYEKMQ (reference sequence). V trimming: 6 bases; J trimming: 4 bases; junction bases outside the gene matches: 10. CDR3 sequence: CASSSTGTSRYNEQFF. As DNA, the CDR3 is TGTGCCAGCAGTTCTACCGGGACTAGCAGATACAATGAGCAGTTCTTC.

V gene TRBV1 combines with J gene TRBJ1-5; whether TRBD1, the table's D call, matches the DNA was not checked. TRBV1 constitutes a pseudogene. The CDR3 covers 16 residues. DNA for the CDR3: TGCACCAGAAGAGGGGCCGGACAGGGGAGCAATCAGCCCCAGCATTTT. It specifies CTRRGAGQGSNQPQHF.

The chain couples TRBV2 to TRBJ2-4; no clear D. Between the trimmed V and J ends, which lost 2 bases and 3 bases, there was a span of 8 bases. The germline V gene has CDR1 SNHLY and CDR2 FYNNEI. The CDR3 is 14 residues long. DNA for the CDR3: TGTGCCAGCAGTGAATCCGGTAACAAAAACATTCAGTACTTC. This gives the protein CASSESGNKNIQYF.

This rearrangement joins TRBV7-9 to TRBJ1-2; D is uncertain. The CDR3 is made up of 16 amino acids. Trimming removed 6 bases at V and 8 bases at J, with 25 bases between. The germline CDR1 and CDR2 sequences are SEHNR and FQNEAQ (reference sequence). CDR3 protein: CASSRSTEEESGGYTF. CDR3 bases: TGTGCCAGCAGTCGAAGTACAGAGGAGGAATCCGGGGGCTACACCTTC.

The gene calls are TRBV21-1 and TRBJ2-2; whether TRBD2, the table's D call, matches the DNA was not checked. TRBV21-1 constitutes a pseudogene. The CDR3 runs to 17 residues. The CDR3 nucleotides read TGTGCCAGCAGCAAAAGAGGAAGGCCAAAGAACACCGGGGAGCTGTTTTTT. Its translation is CASSKRGRPKNTGELFF.

The chain employs TRBV5-1 and TRBJ2-1, with TRBD2 identical over 10 bases. J was trimmed by 3 bases and V by 4 bases; bases with no gene match: 10. CDR3 length equals 17 residues. Looked up from germline, CDR1 is SGHRS and CDR2 is YFSETQ. CDR3 sequence reads: CASSVGTSEGGYNEQFF. Written as DNA, the CDR3 is TGCGCCAGCAGCGTAGGGACTAGCGAAGGGGGCTACAATGAGCAGTTCTTC.

The DNA of the CDR3 is TGTGCCAGCAGCCAAGATTGGGGCCTGGGGTCCGTCGGTGGCACTGAAGCTTTCTTT. This translates into CASSQDWGLGSVGGTEAFF. The chain has TRBV14 and TRBJ1-1; D perhaps matches TRBD1 (5 bases). The germline V gene has CDR1 SGHDN and CDR2 FVKESK. The CDR3 is 19 residues long. V lost 0 bases and J 4 bases, leaving 24 bases between the germline ends. The full variable domain, rest sourced from reference TRBV14 and TRBJ1-1, is EAGVTQFPSHSVIEKGQTVTLRCDPISGHDNLYWYRRVMGKEIKFLLHFVKESKQDESGMPNNRFLAERTGGTYSTLKVQPAELEDSGVYFCASSQDWGLGSVGGTEAFFGQGTRLTVV.

V is TRBV6-5 and J is TRBJ2-1, with D tentatively TRBD1 (6 bases). The CDR3 consists of 16 residues. Germline CDR1 MNHEY, CDR2 SVGAGI. Trimming stripped 0 bases from V and 6 bases from J, with 15 bases between. CDR3 amino acids: CASSYSFRGYLNEQFF. CDR3 bases: TGTGCCAGCAGTTACTCGTTCAGGGGCTATCTCAATGAGCAGTTCTTC.

The genes are TRBV18 and TRBJ2-3; TRBD1 matches at 7 bases. Trimming at V came to 6 bases and at J to 3 bases, leaving 12 bases not matched to a gene. CDR3 length: 16 residues. Germline values: CDR1 KGHSH, CDR2 LQKENI. This chain's CDR3 is CASSSGTADPTDTQYF. The CDR3 bases are TGTGCCAGCTCGTCCGGGACAGCCGACCCAACAGATACGCAGTATTTT.